The sequence of this T cell receptor beta chain was determined in a study of tumor-infiltrating lymphocytes in oesophageal squamous cell carcinoma (dated by TCRdb to between 2015 and 2016). Library preparation was by PCR. Sequencing instrument: Illumina HiSeq 2000. The public reads were reanalyzed by TCRdb: fastp trimming at Q25, MiXCR alignment, in-frame beta chains only. When rows share a CDR3 protein, they turn into one entry using the most common DNA and genes. This sample lists around 12,000 distinct CDR3 sequences; approximately 49% were detected once. The biggest ten clones account for approximately 24% of the sample. A note on this clonotype: It lacks a known antigen. No base quality information exists; no much larger clone differs at one position.

V is cut by 6 bases and J by 4 bases, and the space between the germline ends is 17 bases. CDR1 SGHNT and CDR2 YENEEA are derived from the germline V gene. The CDR3 holds 15 amino acids from the cysteine to the phenylalanine. The CDR3 DNA has 45 bases and is translated from base 1. Sequencing was performed on esophageal tumor tissue. In this chain, TRBV11-3 is recombined with TRBJ2-3; the D gene is not confidently resolved. This sequence was found in a male donor with esophageal squamous cell carcinoma. CDR3 loop: CASSQDPSGPDTQYF. The bases are TGTGCCAGCAGTCAGGACCCCTCAGGCCCAGATACGCAGTATTTT.